This TCR beta chain was sequenced in a study of blood T cell repertoires in COVID-19 (dated by TCRdb to the early 2020s). Looking at the study overall: Collaborator samples came from the United States, Italy and Spain and covered acute and convalescent phases of COVID-19. The dataset comprised deeply sampled blood TCRbeta repertoires from subjects exposed to, actively infected with, or recovered from COVID-19. The repertoires were released in a freely available public database meant as a resource for research on the immune response to SARS-CoV-2. The samples were drawn from two sources: the first 160 participants of the ongoing ImmuneRACE study, and about 1,300 subjects contributed by 6 global collaborators. Where HLA class I and class II types were available, the types were taken from metadata supplied by the sample provider, not from assay-based typing. The material from the prospective study consisted of cDNA or gDNA derived from T cells, B-cell-depleted T cells, or PBMCs. Sample metadata almost always included a de-identified subject ID, COVID-19 status, age in years and sex. The investigation overall reported the following: The amount of clinical and demographic metadata varied by source and participant and was provided uncurated.

This clone was detected once. Its antigen is not yet known. Base quality data are lacking; no much larger clone is found one base away. The immunoSEQ Assay, a bias-controlled multiplex PCR, was used to amplify TCRbeta CDR3 regions from genomic DNA. As for how the authors treated the data: The number of nucleated cells in each sample was estimated from the amplification of reference gene primers within the assay. Sequence reads were collapsed and filtered to measure the absolute abundance of every unique TCRbeta CDR3 rearrangement. For each sample, productive Simpson clonality was calculated as the square root of Simpson's diversity index over productive rearrangements. This immuneACCESS table, as held by TCRdb, lists in-frame sequences with V and J called but not all clones. Of the missing ones, under half trace to an unresolved V gene in checked studies; the others have no known cause. V and J calls and clone size are as listed in that table; D and trimming were resolved from the DNA. In this sample the table shows more than 200,000 clones, roughly 80% of which occur a single time. The ten biggest clones cover approximately 10% of the sample.

The CDR3, from cysteine to phenylalanine, totals 14 residues. Only the CDR3 region is kept as DNA, spanning 42 bases read in frame from base 1. From V the trimming removes 7 bases and from J it removes 2 bases, while the gene matches leave 5 bases of the junction unaccounted for. The germline V gene provides CDR1 SGDLS and CDR2 YYNGEE. In Seattle, one collaborating source enrolled patients while the infection was active and tracked those patients longitudinally over the course of disease. Each collaborating institution followed its own protocols to collect whole blood in K2EDTA tubes. For TCRbeta analysis, collaborators shipped samples as frozen whole blood, isolated PBMCs, or DNA extracted from either of those sample types.

The rearrangement combines TRBV9 with TRBJ2-7, with 11 middle bases fitting TRBD1. The clonotype originates from an elderly woman with COVID-19, enrolled during active disease. Input material: peripheral blood. The base sequence is TGTGCCAGCTCCCGGGGACAGGGGGCCTACGAGCAGTACTTC. It encodes CASSRGQGAYEQYF.